This T cell receptor beta chain was profiled in a study of cytomegalovirus exposure and HLA in healthy donors. Findings and limits, study-wide: Because they were indistinguishable, some V segments, including TRBV6-2 and TRBV6-3, were excluded. Specific recognition of CMV antigens was confirmed in vitro for a few chains (all CMV-associated). Cytomegalovirus status was reportedly diagnosed by the classifier with high sensitivity and specificity.

A remark on this clone: Antigen: not known.

PCR employed 60 Vbeta and 13 Jbeta primers. Repertoires were generated with immunoSEQ multiplex PCR, while TCRdb's copy carries only in-frame clones and drops some. The sample has 200,000 to 250,000 clones. All the people who gave samples were healthy bone marrow donors. Germline V gene data show CDR1 as SGHDT and CDR2 as YYEEEE. V lost 1 base to trimming and J lost 1 base, with 11 bases between them. This CDR3 spans 15 amino acids. The specimen sequenced was PBMCs. The receptor was isolated from a woman younger than 45 in good health and CMV-seropositive. The rearrangement uses TRBV5-6 and TRBJ1-1; D is uncertain. The CDR3 region is CASSLSPGRNTEAFF. CDR3 nucleotide sequence: TGTGCCAGCAGCTTGTCACCCGGGAGGAACACTGAAGCTTTCTTT.